This T cell receptor (beta chain) stems from a study of blood T cells in healthy people across ages (dated by TCRdb to 2014 to 2015). Study-level background: In model experiments, template switching captured about one uniquely barcoded TCR beta cDNA molecule for every two T cells. The study measured age-related changes in TCR beta repertoire diversity using deep sequencing normalized with unique cDNA molecular identifiers. The donors were divided into four age groups: young (average around 16 years), middle-aged (almost 40), aged (around 67) and long-lived (82). Using the same blood draw, the study looked at two additional independent replicas of 1 million unique cDNA reads for two donors, one aged 18 to 30 and the other aged 80 or older. Overall study outcomes, separate from this receptor: Because profiling used bulk unsorted PBMCs, naive and antigen-experienced compartments could not be compared conclusively. Because donor CMV infection status was unknown, age-related changes in expanded clonotypes were potentially confounded. Compared with the aged group, the long-lived group had more naive CD4+ T cells, fewer expanded clones and increased TCR diversity, suggesting age selection. Observed TCR beta diversity correlated strongly with the percentage of naive T cells measured by flow cytometry. As age increased, observed TCR beta diversity per million T cells dropped in a roughly linear way, and a significant reduction was already evident by age about 40. Estimates of total diversity based on one million sequenced T cells were considered lower bounds and underestimates.

This clonotype came up a few times. It has no known antigen specificity. No base quality values were provided; no much bigger clone lies one nucleotide off. The 40 or so donors, aged about 6 to 95 years, were systemically healthy Caucasian individuals from Russia. Each donor gave around 9.9 milliliters of peripheral blood, collected into EDTA-treated Vacutainer tubes. Ficoll-Paque density-gradient centrifugation was used to isolate PBMCs, with at least 6.5 million obtained per sample. Total RNA, at least 5 micrograms per sample, was extracted from PBMCs with Trizol reagent. Naive CD45RAhigh/CD27high T cell percentages were measured by flow cytometry on a PBMC aliquot from every donor. The method behind the library was 5' RACE. Instrument used: Illumina HiSeq 2500. A second 7 to 11 cycle PCR used a sample-barcoded 5' primer and a J-beta primer mix. A unique molecular identifier was introduced onto each TCR beta cDNA molecule by a template-switch 5' adaptor carrying 12 random nucleotides. Each sample yielded at least 2.5 million CDR3-containing paired-end reads. First-strand cDNA was synthesized from all RNA with the Mint cDNA synthesis kit, primed by a TRBC-specific oligonucleotide. Following uracil-DNA glycosylase treatment, a first 18-cycle PCR with universal primers M1SS and BC2_uni_R was performed on all cDNA. As for the original processing: Normalization of each sample was performed by random selection of 1 million high-quality reads, each carrying a distinct molecular identifier. Instead of being binned into consensus sequences, reads that shared molecular identifiers were thrown out. MiTCR, run with a Q25 quality threshold and the strictest error-elimination algorithm, handled CDR3 identification, clonotype clustering and error correction. A nonparametric unseen species model with Euler transformation was used to estimate a lower bound on total TCR beta diversity. The public reads were reanalyzed by TCRdb: fastp trimming at Q25, MiXCR alignment, in-frame beta chains only. Entries that share a CDR3 protein sequence are merged under the most common genes and DNA. These V and J calls rely on TCRdb rather than the paper's analysis. Across this sample there are over 700,000 distinct CDR3 sequences, with approximately 25% seen only once. The ten largest clones capture 8% to 10% of the sample.

These records were also assigned to another study, of T cells of mothers and their children. As that second paper reports: Nine systemically healthy Caucasian individuals served as donors, namely three mothers together with their six children. cDNA synthesis consumed the entire amount of extracted RNA, loaded at 1.5 ug RNA in each 15 ul reaction. In the second PCR, the M1S primer introduced both the sample barcodes and 2-4 random nucleotides. More than 9.5 million TCR beta CDR3 reads were obtained from each mother, and about 3 million reads were obtained from each child. Thymic selection shapes the output of TCR recombination in a similar way in related and unrelated pairs, and inherited differences have a minor effect. Normalized repertoire overlap in related mother-child pairs was always slightly higher than in unrelated mother-child pairs, but the difference was never significant. No persistent microchimeric T cell clones were detected, at a sensitivity of about 100 clones per million clonotypes. Deep NGS was used in the study to compare the TCR beta repertoires of mothers and children and to look for features that separate related mother-child pairs from unrelated individuals. The mean age was around 40 +/- 4 years for the mothers and about 10 +/- 4 years for the children. After adapter ligation with NEBNext reagents, the libraries were sequenced on Illumina HiSeq 2000 with 100+100 nt paired-end reads. To prevent cross-contamination, the mother and child libraries were prepared one month apart and sequenced in separate runs. For each donor, somewhere between about 450,000 and 2,200,000 distinct TCR beta clonotypes were identified. Naive TCR beta clonotypes were estimated from low-frequency clonotypes matched to each donor's FACS-determined naive share, without sorting.

Sequencing was performed on blood. The clonotype originates from a boy aged 5-17 years in good health.

The bases read TGTGCCAGCAGCTTATTAGAGGGACAGGGATCCATCAGCAATCAGCCCCAGCATTTT. Translated, this is CASSLLEGQGSISNQPQHF. Recombination linked TRBV7-2 to TRBJ1-5, with 9 bases aligning to TRBD1. The CDR3 starts with the cysteine, ends with the phenylalanine, and has 19 residues. Of all the DNA, just the CDR3 is kept, 57 bases in frame from base 1. Taken from the germline V gene, the CDR1 and CDR2 loops are SGHTA and FQGNSA. Clipping removes 2 bases from V and 1 base from J, with 12 as the unmatched junction base count.